This T cell receptor beta chain originates from a study of T-cell reconstitution after alpha-beta-depleted transplantation in children. Study findings and constraints: At around two months after transplant, the alpha-beta T cells were reportedly derived from several hundred expanded clones that came from non-depleted graft cells. Some patients owed their high day-60 TCRbeta diversity to surviving recipient T cells and thymic progenitors.

This CDR3 has 13 residues. V was clipped by 4 bases and J by 3 bases, with 10 bases between them. Germline CDR1 is MNHNS and CDR2 is SASEGT. Construction of the TCRbeta library involved unique molecular identifiers. TCRdb analysed the PCR reads with MiXCR anew, one entry per CDR3 protein. The sample lists about 110,000 distinct CDR3 sequences; 9% to 12% were seen once. A note on this clonotype: Its specificity is not known.

The sample consisted of PBMCs, taken before TCRalphabeta/CD19-depleted stem cell transplant. The J gene is TRBJ2-7, the V gene TRBV6-1, with D perhaps matching TRBD2 (6 bases). This sequence was found in a boy aged 2-15 years with acute lymphoblastic leukemia, due to receive a stem cell transplant. The CDR3 loop reads CASSVSGYYEQYF. The CDR3 coding sequence is TGTGCCAGCAGTGTTAGCGGCTACTACGAGCAGTACTTC.